This T cell receptor beta chain was documented in a study of vaccination and CD4 T cells after COVID-19. Looking at the study overall: The stimulating agents, overlapping spike peptides, came from SARS-CoV-2, HCoV-NL63, HCoV-OC43 and HCoV-229E.

CDR3 length: 14 amino acids. Germline CDR1 reads SGHTA; CDR2 reads FQGNSA. On this clonotype: Its antigen remains unidentified. The junction shows a germline mismatch at one end, possibly a read error.

Treatment indicated: roughly ten-day PBMC culture with coronavirus spike peptide pools or control peptides (ViraFEST assay). The culture of under 2.5 million PBMCs per well included roughly 10 IU/ml IL-2 and about 10 ug/ml peptide pools. Sequenced with the Oncomine TCR Beta short-read assay was DNA taken from cultured CD4+ T cells. Each CDR3 protein is one row after TCRdb ran MiXCR on the PCR reads. Of about 8,500 distinct CDR3 sequences listed, approximately 49% are singletons. The source of this sequence is a human donor who had recovered from COVID-19. This chain connects TRBV7-2 to TRBJ2-7; possibly TRBD2 for D (7 bases). Sample: CD4+ T cells from blood, cultured in vitro. This chain's CDR3 is CASSFRGGSHEQYF. As DNA, the CDR3 is TGTGCCAGCAGCTTTAGGGGGGGCTCCCACGAGCAGTACTTC.